This T cell receptor (beta chain) derives from a study of cytomegalovirus exposure and HLA in healthy donors. Use of 60 Vbeta and 13 Jbeta primers characterized the PCR. Clones were sequenced by immunoSEQ multiplex PCR, and TCRdb holds only the in-frame ones, with some missing. The table records 60,000 to 85,000 clones, about 75% of them present only once. A word on this clone: What it binds is not known. Relative to the germline gene, one junction end is altered; a read error may explain this.

Study-wide findings and caveats: Accurate HLA-A and HLA-B prediction from TCR beta sequences was reported for most subjects. The only immune exposure information that was available was CMV serostatus. Many donors shared some public TCRs, even though most TCR sequences were rare. Association of approximately 16,000 TCR beta sequences with HLA alleles was found at 0.05 false discovery rate in a later analysis.

This TCR came from a man aged 55-75 years in good health and CMV-seropositive. Sequencing was carried out using PBMCs.

The CDR3 nucleotides are TGTGCCAGCAGCGACAGGGGGCGGAAACCTCACTTC. It translates to CASSDRGRKPHF. The chain employs TRBV27 and TRBJ1-2, with TRBD1 matching over 10 bases. Germline V gene data show CDR1 as MNHEY and CDR2 as SMNVEV (reference sequence). The CDR3 runs to 12 residues.